This record looks at one TCR beta chain sequence and its context. V lost 6 bases and J lost 3, with 11 bases in between. Germline values: CDR1 MNHEY, CDR2 SMNVEV (reference sequence). The CDR3 totals 14 residues. These data come from a study of radiation and T cells in renal cell carcinoma. This table comes from immunoSEQ multiplex PCR, and its TCRdb copy is limited to in-frame clones, with some not included. The data contain around 130,000 clones, about 88% of them singletons. Time point noted: blood 2 weeks post-SBRT. Treatment indicated: 15 Gy SBRT to primary tumor, nephrectomy 4 weeks later. Sequencing was performed on blood, taken from a patient whose treatment included radiotherapy and nephrectomy. The chain couples TRBV27 to TRBJ1-4; D is perhaps TRBD1 (6 bases). The sequence was obtained from a woman in her 70s with renal cell carcinoma. The CDR3 reads CASSNRVANEKLFF. CDR3 in DNA: TGTGCCAGCAGCAACAGGGTGGCTAATGAAAAACTGTTTTTT.